These 18 T cell receptor beta chains share one sample of origin, sequenced in a study of monozygotic twins with inflammatory bowel disease. For each CDR3 protein, TCRdb gives one entry from its re-call of the 5' RACE reads, without DNA. The sample includes 350,000 to 500,000 distinct CDR3 sequences. The sequenced sample consisted of blood. The receptors derive from a human donor with ulcerative colitis or Crohn's disease, or a healthy co-twin of an affected twin (not recorded which).

The rearrangement links TRBV5-1 to TRBJ2-1. The V gene's germline CDR1 is SGHRS and CDR2 YFSETQ. The CDR3 length is 14 residues. CDR3: CASSLTTSYNEQFF.

The chain couples TRBV11-1 to TRBJ2-1; TCRdb outputs TRBD1, but without DNA this stays unchecked. CDR1 is SGHAT, CDR2 FQDESV, per germline (reference sequence). The length of the CDR3 is 18 residues. Here the CDR3 reads CASSLDLGGGFSYNEQFF.

The V call is TRBV5-1, the J call TRBJ1-2; the TCRdb call, TRBD1, lacks DNA for checking. Germline-derived CDR1 and CDR2 are SGHRS and YFSETQ. The CDR3 covers 15 residues. The CDR3 here is CASSFASGQDYGYTF.

The rearrangement links TRBV5-8 to TRBJ2-7. This CDR3 contains 13 residues. Germline CDR1 and CDR2: SGHTS and YDEGEE. CDR3 region: CASSLYEAHEQYF.

V and J are TRBV2 and TRBJ1-2; checking the TCRdb D call of TRBD1 is not possible without DNA. The CDR3 has 12 residues. The germline CDR1 and CDR2 sequences are SNHLY and FYNNEI. The CDR3 sequence is CASGGVGYGYTF.

This chain joins TRBV20-1 and TRBJ1-6. The germline V gene encodes CDR1 DFQATT and CDR2 SNEGSKA (reference sequence). The CDR3 consists of 17 residues. The CDR3 is CSAYAGGSGADNSPLHF.

The chain couples TRBV12-3 or TRBV12-4 to TRBJ1-5. The CDR3 loop spans 15 amino acids. The CDR3 loop reads CASSLGREGNQPQHF.

The genes are TRBV27 and TRBJ2-5; the D gene TCRdb calls, TRBD1, cannot be checked with no DNA. This CDR3 has 17 residues. Germline CDR1 is MNHEY and CDR2 is SMNVEV (reference sequence). The CDR3 sequence: CASSTPRGARDQETQYF.

The chain is built from TRBV20-1 and TRBJ1-1. Germline CDR1 and CDR2: DFQATT and SNEGSKA (reference sequence). This CDR3 region has 12 residues. CDR3 in amino acids: CSARQLNTEAFF.

The chain recombines TRBV20-1 with TRBJ2-3. Germline loops: CDR1 DFQATT, CDR2 SNEGSKA (reference sequence). The CDR3 totals 11 residues. The CDR3 sequence: CSALKGDTQYF.

This chain connects TRBV18 to TRBJ2-7; TCRdb selects TRBD1, and the lack of DNA leaves this call unchecked. CDR3 length equals 15 residues. Germline assignment: CDR1 KGHSH and CDR2 LQKENI. CDR3: CASSRQGAQNYEQYF.

The chain recombines TRBV5-4 with TRBJ2-3. This CDR3 contains 14 residues. Germline V gene lookup returns CDR1 SGHNT and CDR2 YYREEE (reference sequence). The chain's CDR3 is CASSLEPITDTQYF.

The V and J genes are TRBV10-3 and TRBJ1-5. This CDR3 contains 12 residues. Germline CDR1 is ENHRY and CDR2 is SYGVKD. CDR3 residues: CAISESNQPQHF.

The chain joins TRBV7-2 to TRBJ2-3; with no DNA, the TCRdb D assignment of TRBD2 cannot be verified. Germline CDR1 reads SGHTA; CDR2 reads FQGNSA. This CDR3 has 16 residues. The CDR3 region is CASSLQSGGLGDTQYF.

The chain is built from TRBV9 and TRBJ2-2; TCRdb outputs TRBD1, but without DNA this stays unchecked. Per germline, CDR1 SGDLS and CDR2 YYNGEE. There are 17 residues in the CDR3. The CDR3 loop is CASSSSGAGKETGELFF.

This rearrangement joins TRBV6-1 to TRBJ2-7; the D call from TCRdb, TRBD1, cannot be confirmed without DNA. CDR1 is MNHNS and CDR2 is SASEGT in the germline V gene. The CDR3 consists of 14 residues. The CDR3 loop is CASRTGASRNEQYF.

V is TRBV18 and J is TRBJ1-2; TCRdb outputs TRBD1, but without DNA this stays unchecked. In germline, CDR1 is KGHSH, CDR2 LQKENI. The CDR3 runs 15 residues. The CDR3 here is CASSATEGGKDGYTF.

CDR3 region: CASSLDGEADTQYF. The chain links TRBV5-1 to TRBJ2-3; as DNA is missing, the TRBD2 call by TCRdb cannot be tested. From germline, CDR1 is SGHRS and CDR2 YFSETQ. This CDR3 region has 14 residues.